The clone carrying this T cell receptor (beta chain) was seen more than once but under ten times. The V gene's germline CDR1 is SGHVS and CDR2 FQNEAQ. Unmatched junction bases numbered 13, after V lost 8 bases and J lost 0 bases. The CDR3 is 17 residues long. The data stem from a study of beta chain features in type 1 diabetes. The isolated RNA, all of it, was reverse transcribed, so expressed TCRB transcripts were what got sequenced. Here immunoSEQ multiplex PCR was the method, and the copy in TCRdb shows in-frame clones only, minus some. The sample contains 620,000 or so clones, 15% to 18% of which appear only once.

The receptor comes from a man aged 18 to 35 in good health. Sequenced input: naive CD4+ T cells from blood. The rearrangement joins TRBV7-8 to TRBJ1-5; 7 positions agree with TRBD1. The CDR3 loop reads CASGIDRAAFSNQPQHF. CDR3 bases: TGTGCCAGCGGCATCGACAGGGCTGCCTTTAGCAATCAGCCCCAGCATTTT.